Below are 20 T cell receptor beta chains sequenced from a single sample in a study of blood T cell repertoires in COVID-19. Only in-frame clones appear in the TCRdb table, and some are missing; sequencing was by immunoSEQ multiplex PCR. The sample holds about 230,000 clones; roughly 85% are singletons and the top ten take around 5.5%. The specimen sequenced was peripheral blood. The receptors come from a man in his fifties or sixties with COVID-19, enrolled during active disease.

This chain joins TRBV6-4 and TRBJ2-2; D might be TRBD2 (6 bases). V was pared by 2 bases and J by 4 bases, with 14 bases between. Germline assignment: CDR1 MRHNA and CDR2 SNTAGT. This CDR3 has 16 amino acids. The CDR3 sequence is CASSDGAGIGTGELFF. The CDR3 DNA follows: TGTGCCAGCAGTGACGGTGCGGGGATCGGCACCGGGGAGCTGTTTTTT.

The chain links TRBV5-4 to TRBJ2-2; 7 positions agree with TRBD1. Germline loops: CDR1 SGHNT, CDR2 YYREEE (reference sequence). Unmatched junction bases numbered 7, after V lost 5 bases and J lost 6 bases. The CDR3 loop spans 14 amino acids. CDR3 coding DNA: TGTGCCAGCAGTCACCGAGGACAGGCCGGGGAGCTGTTTTTT. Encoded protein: CASSHRGQAGELFF.

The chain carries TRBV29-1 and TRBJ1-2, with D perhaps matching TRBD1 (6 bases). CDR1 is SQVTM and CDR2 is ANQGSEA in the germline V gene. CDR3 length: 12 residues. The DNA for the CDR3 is TGCAGTCTGGGGGGGCACGACTATGGCTACACCTTC. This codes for CSLGGHDYGYTF.

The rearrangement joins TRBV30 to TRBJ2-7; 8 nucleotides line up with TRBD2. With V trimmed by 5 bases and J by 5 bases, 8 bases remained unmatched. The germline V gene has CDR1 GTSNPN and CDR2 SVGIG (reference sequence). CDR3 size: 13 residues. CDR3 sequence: CAWVRGGSHEQYF. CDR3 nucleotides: TGTGCCTGGGTCCGGGGGGGTTCCCACGAGCAGTACTTC.

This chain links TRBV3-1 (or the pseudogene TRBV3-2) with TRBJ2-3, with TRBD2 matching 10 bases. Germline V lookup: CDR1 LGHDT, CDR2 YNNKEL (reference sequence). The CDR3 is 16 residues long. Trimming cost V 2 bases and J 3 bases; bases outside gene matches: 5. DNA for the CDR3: TGTGCCAGCAGCCAACCTGCTAGCGGGGGAACAGATACGCAGTATTTT. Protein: CASSQPASGGTDTQYF.

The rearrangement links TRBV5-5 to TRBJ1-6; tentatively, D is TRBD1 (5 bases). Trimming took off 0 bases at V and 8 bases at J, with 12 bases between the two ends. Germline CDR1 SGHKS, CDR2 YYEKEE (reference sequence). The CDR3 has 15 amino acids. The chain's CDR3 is CASSLAYGGDSPLHF. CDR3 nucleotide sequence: TGTGCCAGCAGCTTGGCCTACGGGGGGGATTCACCCCTCCACTTT.

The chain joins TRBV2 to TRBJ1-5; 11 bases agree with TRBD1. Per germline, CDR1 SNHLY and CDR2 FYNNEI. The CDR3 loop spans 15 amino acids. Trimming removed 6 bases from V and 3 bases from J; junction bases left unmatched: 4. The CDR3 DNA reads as TGTGCCAGCAGGCTGGACAGGGGGCCCAATCAGCCCCAGCATTTT. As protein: CASRLDRGPNQPQHF.

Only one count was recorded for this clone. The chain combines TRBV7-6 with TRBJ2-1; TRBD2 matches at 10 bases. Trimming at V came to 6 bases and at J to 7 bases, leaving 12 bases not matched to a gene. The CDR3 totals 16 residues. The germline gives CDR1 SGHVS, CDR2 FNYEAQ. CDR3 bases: TGTGCCAGCAGTCCCCAGCGGGGGGGTCTCGAGAATGAGCAGTTCTTC. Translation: CASSPQRGGLENEQFF. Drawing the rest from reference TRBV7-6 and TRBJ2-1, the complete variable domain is GAGVSQSPRYKVTKRGQDVALRCDPISGHVSLYWYRQALGQGPEFLTYFNYEAQQDKSGLPNDRFSAERPEGSISTLTIQRTEQRDSAMYRCASSPQRGGLENEQFFGPGTRLTVL.

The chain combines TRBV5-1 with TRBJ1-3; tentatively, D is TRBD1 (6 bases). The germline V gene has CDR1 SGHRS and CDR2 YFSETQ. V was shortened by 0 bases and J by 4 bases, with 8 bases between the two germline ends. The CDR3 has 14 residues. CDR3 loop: CASSLARGGNTIYF. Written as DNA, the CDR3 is TGCGCCAGCAGCTTGGCCAGGGGCGGAAACACCATATATTTT. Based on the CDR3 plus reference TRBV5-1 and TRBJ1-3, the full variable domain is KAGVTQTPRYLIKTRGQQVTLSCSPISGHRSVSWYQQTPGQGLQFLFEYFSETQRNKGNFPGRFSGRQFSNSRSEMNVSTLELGDSALYLCASSLARGGNTIYFGEGSWLTVV.

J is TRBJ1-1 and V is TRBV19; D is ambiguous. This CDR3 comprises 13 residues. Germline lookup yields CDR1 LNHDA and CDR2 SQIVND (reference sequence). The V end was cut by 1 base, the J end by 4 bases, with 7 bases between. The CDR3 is CASSIGTVTEAFF. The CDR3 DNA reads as TGTGCCAGTAGTATAGGCACAGTCACTGAAGCTTTCTTT. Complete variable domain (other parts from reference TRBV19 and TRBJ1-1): DGGITQSPKYLFRKEGQNVTLSCEQNLNHDAMYWYRQDPGQGLRLIYYSQIVNDFQKGDIAEGYSVSREKKESFPLTVTSAQKNPTAFYLCASSIGTVTEAFFGQGTRLTVV.

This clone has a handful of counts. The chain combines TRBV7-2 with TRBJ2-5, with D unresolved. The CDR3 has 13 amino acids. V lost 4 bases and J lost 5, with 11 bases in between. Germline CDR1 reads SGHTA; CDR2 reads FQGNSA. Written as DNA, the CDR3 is TGTGCCAGCAGCTCCACCCGGTGGGAGACCCAGTACTTC. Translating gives CASSSTRWETQYF.

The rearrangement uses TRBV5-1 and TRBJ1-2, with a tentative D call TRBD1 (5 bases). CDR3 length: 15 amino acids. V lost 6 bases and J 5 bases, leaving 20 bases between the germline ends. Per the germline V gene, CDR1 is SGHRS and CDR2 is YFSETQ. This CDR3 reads CASTPGGGEVYGYTF. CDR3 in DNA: TGCGCCAGCACCCCAGGAGGAGGGGAGGTTTATGGCTACACCTTC. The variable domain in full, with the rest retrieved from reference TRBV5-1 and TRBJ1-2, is KAGVTQTPRYLIKTRGQQVTLSCSPISGHRSVSWYQQTPGQGLQFLFEYFSETQRNKGNFPGRFSGRQFSNSRSEMNVSTLELGDSALYLCASTPGGGEVYGYTFGSGTRLTVV.

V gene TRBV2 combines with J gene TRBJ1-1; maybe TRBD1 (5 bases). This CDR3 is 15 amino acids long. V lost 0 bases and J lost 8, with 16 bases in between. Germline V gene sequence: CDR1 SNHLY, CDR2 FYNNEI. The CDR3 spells CASSEAETVLEEAFF. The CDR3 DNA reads TGTGCCAGCAGTGAAGCGGAGACAGTCCTGGAGGAAGCTTTCTTT. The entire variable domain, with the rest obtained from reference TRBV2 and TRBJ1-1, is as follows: EPEVTQTPSHQVTQMGQEVILRCVPISNHLYFYWYRQILGQKVEFLVSFYNNEISEKSEIFDDQFSVERPDGSNFTLKIRSTKLEDSAMYFCASSEAETVLEEAFFGQGTRLTVV.

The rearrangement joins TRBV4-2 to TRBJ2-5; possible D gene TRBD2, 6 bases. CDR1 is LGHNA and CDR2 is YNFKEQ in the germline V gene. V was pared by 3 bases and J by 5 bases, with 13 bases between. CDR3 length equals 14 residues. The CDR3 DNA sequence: TGTGCCAGCAGCCAGGCATGGCGGGGTGAGACCCAGTACTTC. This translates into CASSQAWRGETQYF.

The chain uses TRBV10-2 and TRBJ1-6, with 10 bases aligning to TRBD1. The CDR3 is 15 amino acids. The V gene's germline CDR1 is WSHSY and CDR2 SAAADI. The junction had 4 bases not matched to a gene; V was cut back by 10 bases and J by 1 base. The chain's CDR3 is CATWDRGSYNSPLHF. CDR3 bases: TGCGCCACCTGGGACAGGGGATCCTATAATTCACCCCTCCACTTT.

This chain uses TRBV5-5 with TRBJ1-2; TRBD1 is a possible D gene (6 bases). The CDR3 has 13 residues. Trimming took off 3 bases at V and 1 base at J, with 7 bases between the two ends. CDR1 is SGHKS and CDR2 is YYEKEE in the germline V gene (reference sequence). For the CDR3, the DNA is TGTGCCAGCAGCTCACAGGGTAACTATGGCTACACCTTC. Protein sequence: CASSSQGNYGYTF.

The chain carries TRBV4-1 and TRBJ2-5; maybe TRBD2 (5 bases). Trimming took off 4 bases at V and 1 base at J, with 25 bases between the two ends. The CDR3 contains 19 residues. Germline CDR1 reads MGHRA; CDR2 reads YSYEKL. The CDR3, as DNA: TGCGCCAGCAGCCCGTACCTTGTATTGGGGAGTAGGCGCCAAGAGACCCAGTACTTC. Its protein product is CASSPYLVLGSRRQETQYF.

CDR3 region: CASSQGRTSGGSDTQYF. CDR3 nucleotides: TGTGCCAGCAGCCAAGGTCGGACTAGCGGGGGCTCAGATACGCAGTATTTT. The V gene is TRBV4-2, the J gene TRBJ2-3, with TRBD2 identical over 13 bases. J was trimmed by 4 bases and V by 1 base; bases with no gene match: 5. The CDR3 is 17 amino acids. Germline V lookup: CDR1 LGHNA, CDR2 YNFKEQ.

DNA of the CDR3: TGTGCCAGCAGCTTACGGTCTAGCGCGAGCTCCTACAATGAGCAGTTCTTC. It is translated as CASSLRSSASSYNEQFF. The chain recombines TRBV7-8 with TRBJ2-1, with a weak D call TRBD2 (6 bases). CDR1 and CDR2 from the germline V gene are SGHVS and FQNEAQ. This CDR3 comprises 17 residues. The ends were cut back, 2 bases at V and 0 bases at J, with 14 bases in the middle.

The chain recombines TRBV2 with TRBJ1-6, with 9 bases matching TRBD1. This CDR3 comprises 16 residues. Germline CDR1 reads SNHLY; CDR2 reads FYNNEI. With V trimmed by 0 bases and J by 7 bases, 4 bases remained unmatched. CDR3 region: CASSEAGTGNNSPLHF. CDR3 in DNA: TGTGCCAGCAGTGAAGCCGGGACAGGGAACAATTCACCCCTCCACTTT.